These 5 T cell receptor beta chains came from one sample sequenced in a study of response to subunit inactivated influenza vaccine. In TCRdb, the RT-PCR reads were re-called with MiXCR into one record per CDR3 protein. The data contain some 500,000 distinct CDR3 sequences, approximately 15% of them singletons. Sample: CD4+ T cells sorted from PBMCs, taken less than 30 months after vaccination. The receptors were gathered from a man between 50 and 69 years old who received an inactivated influenza vaccine.

A few counts support this clonotype. DNA of the CDR3: TGTGCCAGCAGTTTAGACAACTCTGACGGAAACACCATATATTTT. Protein: CASSLDNSDGNTIYF. The V call is TRBV12-3 or TRBV12-4, the J call TRBJ1-3; D is uncertain. This CDR3 is built from 15 residues. The V and J ends lost 1 base and 4 bases respectively, with 11 bases between them.

This chain connects TRBV18 to TRBJ1-1, with 7 bases that match TRBD1. This CDR3 has 16 residues. Per germline, CDR1 KGHSH and CDR2 LQKENI. Trimming at V came to 6 bases and at J to 2 bases, leaving 12 bases not matched to a gene. The CDR3 loop is CASSQDRPAGNTEAFF. The CDR3, as DNA: TGTGCCAGCTCGCAGGACAGGCCGGCCGGTAACACTGAAGCTTTCTTT.

This clonotype was seen ten or more times. This chain joins TRBV10-3 and TRBJ2-1; no clear D. The V gene's germline CDR1 is ENHRY and CDR2 SYGVKD. V was trimmed by 3 bases and J by 4 bases, leaving 7 bases between them. The CDR3 runs to 13 residues. CDR3: CAISDPQYNEQFF. The CDR3 coding sequence is TGTGCCATCAGTGATCCACAGTACAATGAGCAGTTCTTC.

The chain has TRBV3-1 and TRBJ1-1; tentative D call: TRBD1 (6 bases). Germline CDR1 LGHDT, CDR2 YNNKEL (reference sequence). The CDR3 is 15 residues long. V lost 6 bases and J 1 base, leaving 15 bases between the germline ends. The chain's CDR3 is CASSYTGWGNTEAFF. Here the CDR3 DNA reads TGTGCCAGCAGTTACACAGGGTGGGGGAACACTGAAGCTTTCTTT.

The rearrangement joins TRBV5-1 to TRBJ2-6; 8 positions match TRBD1. This CDR3 region has 17 residues. CDR1 is SGHRS, CDR2 YFSETQ, per germline. Unmatched junction bases numbered 4, after V lost 2 bases and J lost 0 bases. Written as DNA, the CDR3 is TGCGCCAGCAGCTTAAGACAGGGGAGCTCTGGGGCCAACGTCCTGACTTTC. Translating gives CASSLRQGSSGANVLTF.